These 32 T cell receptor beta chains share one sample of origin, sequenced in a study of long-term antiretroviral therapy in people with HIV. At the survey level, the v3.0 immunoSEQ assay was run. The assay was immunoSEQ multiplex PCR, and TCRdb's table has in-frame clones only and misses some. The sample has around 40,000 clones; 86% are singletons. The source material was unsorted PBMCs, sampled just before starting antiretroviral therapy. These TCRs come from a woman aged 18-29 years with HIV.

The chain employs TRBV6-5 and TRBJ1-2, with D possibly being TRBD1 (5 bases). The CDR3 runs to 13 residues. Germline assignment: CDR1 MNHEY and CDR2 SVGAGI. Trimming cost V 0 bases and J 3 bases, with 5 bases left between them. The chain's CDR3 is CASSYSGHYGYTF. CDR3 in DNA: TGTGCCAGCAGTTACTCGGGACACTATGGCTACACCTTC.

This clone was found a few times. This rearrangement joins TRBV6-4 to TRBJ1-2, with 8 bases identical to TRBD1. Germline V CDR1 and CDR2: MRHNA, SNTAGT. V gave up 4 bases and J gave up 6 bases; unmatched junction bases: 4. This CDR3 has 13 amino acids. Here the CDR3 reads CASSAQGADGYTF. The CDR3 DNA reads TGTGCCAGCAGTGCCCAGGGGGCGGATGGCTACACCTTC.

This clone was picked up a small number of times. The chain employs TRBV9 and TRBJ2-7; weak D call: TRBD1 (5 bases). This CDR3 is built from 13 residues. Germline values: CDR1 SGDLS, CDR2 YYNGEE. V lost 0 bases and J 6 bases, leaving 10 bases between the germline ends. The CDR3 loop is CASSVVGRGEQYF. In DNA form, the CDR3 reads TGTGCCAGCAGCGTAGTAGGTAGGGGCGAGCAGTACTTC.

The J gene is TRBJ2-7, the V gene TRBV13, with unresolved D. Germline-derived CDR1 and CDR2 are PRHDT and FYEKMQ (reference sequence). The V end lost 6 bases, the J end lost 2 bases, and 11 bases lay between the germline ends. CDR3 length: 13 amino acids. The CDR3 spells CASSSGGAYEQYF. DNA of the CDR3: TGTGCCAGCAGTTCTGGCGGAGCCTACGAGCAGTACTTC.

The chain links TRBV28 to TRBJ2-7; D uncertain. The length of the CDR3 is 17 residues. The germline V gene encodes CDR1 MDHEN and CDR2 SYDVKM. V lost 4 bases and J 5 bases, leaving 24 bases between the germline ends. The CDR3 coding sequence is TGTGCCAGCAGTTCTAGAACGCGAGTTGGGTGGGTCCACGAGCAGTACTTC. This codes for CASSSRTRVGWVHEQYF.

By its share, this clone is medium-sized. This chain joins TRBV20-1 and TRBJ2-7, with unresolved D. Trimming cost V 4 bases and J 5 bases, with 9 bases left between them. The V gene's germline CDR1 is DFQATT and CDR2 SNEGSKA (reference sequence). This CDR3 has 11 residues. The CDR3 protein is CSAIFSDEQYF. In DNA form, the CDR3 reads TGCAGTGCTATCTTCTCGGACGAGCAGTACTTC.

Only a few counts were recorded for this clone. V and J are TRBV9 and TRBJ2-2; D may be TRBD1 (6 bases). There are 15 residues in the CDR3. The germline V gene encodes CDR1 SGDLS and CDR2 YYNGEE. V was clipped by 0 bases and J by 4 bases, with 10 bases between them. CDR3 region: CASSVDPGVTGELFF. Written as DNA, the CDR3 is TGTGCCAGCAGCGTAGATCCAGGGGTCACCGGGGAGCTGTTTTTT. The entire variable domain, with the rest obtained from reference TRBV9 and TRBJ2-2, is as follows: DSGVTQTPKHLITATGQRVTLRCSPRSGDLSVYWYQQSLDQGLQFLIQYYNGEERAKGNILERFSAQQFPDLHSELNLSSLELGDSALYFCASSVDPGVTGELFFGEGSRLTVL.

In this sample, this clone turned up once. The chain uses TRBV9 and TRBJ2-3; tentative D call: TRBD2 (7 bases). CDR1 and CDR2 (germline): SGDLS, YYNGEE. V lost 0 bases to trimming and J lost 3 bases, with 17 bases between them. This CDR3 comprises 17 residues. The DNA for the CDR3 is TGTGCCAGCAGCGTAGAAGGGGGGGATTTGGTTACAGATACGCAGTATTTT. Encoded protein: CASSVEGGDLVTDTQYF.

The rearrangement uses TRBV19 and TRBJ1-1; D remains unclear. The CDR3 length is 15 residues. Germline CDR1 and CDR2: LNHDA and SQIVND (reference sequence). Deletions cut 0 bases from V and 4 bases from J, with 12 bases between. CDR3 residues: CASSIEPRRATEAFF. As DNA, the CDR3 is TGTGCCAGTAGTATAGAGCCCCGGCGGGCCACTGAAGCTTTCTTT. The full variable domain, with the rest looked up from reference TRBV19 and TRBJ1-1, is DGGITQSPKYLFRKEGQNVTLSCEQNLNHDAMYWYRQDPGQGLRLIYYSQIVNDFQKGDIAEGYSVSREKKESFPLTVTSAQKNPTAFYLCASSIEPRRATEAFFGQGTRLTVV.

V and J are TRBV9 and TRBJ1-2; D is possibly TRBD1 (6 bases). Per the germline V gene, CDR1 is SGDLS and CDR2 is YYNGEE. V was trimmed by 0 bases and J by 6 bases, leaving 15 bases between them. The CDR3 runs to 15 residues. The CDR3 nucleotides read TGTGCCAGCAGCGTAGGAGGTTCGGGGGGCGATGGCTACACCTTC. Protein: CASSVGGSGGDGYTF.

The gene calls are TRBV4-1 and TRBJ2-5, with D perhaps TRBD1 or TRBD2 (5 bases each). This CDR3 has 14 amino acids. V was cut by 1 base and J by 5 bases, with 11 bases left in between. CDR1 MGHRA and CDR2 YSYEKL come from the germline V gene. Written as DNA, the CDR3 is TGCGCCAGCAGCCAAGGTATCGGGACGGAGACCCAGTACTTC. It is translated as CASSQGIGTETQYF.

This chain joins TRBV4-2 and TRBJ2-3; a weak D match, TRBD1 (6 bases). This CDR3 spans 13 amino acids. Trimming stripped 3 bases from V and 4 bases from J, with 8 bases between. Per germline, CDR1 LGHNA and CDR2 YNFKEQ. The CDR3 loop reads CASSQQGSDTQYF. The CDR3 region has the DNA TGTGCCAGCAGCCAGCAGGGGTCAGATACGCAGTATTTT.

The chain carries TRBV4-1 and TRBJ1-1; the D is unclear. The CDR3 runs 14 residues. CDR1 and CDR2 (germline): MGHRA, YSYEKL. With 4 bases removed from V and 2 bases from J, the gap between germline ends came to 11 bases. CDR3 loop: CASSPPLRNTEAFF. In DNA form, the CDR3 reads TGCGCCAGCAGCCCCCCCCTTCGAAACACTGAAGCTTTCTTT.

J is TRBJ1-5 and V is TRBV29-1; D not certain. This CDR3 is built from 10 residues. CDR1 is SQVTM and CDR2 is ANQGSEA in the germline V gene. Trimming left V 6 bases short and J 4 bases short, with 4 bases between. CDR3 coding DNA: TGCAGCGTGGGGAATCAGCCCCAGCATTTT. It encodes CSVGNQPQHF.

The CDR3 loop reads CSATIVGGYTF. In DNA, the CDR3 is TGCAGTGCTACTATTGTAGGCGGCTACACCTTC. The rearrangement joins TRBV20-1 to TRBJ1-2, with no clear D. V was trimmed by 4 bases and J by 8 bases, leaving 11 bases between them. This CDR3 spans 11 amino acids. The V gene's germline CDR1 is DFQATT and CDR2 SNEGSKA (reference sequence).

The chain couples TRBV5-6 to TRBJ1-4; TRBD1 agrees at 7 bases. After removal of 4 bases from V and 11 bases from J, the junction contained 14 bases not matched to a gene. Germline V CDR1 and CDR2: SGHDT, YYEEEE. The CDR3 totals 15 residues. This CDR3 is CASSPQGGGERKLFF. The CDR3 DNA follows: TGTGCCAGCAGCCCTCAGGGGGGTGGGGAGAGGAAACTGTTTTTT.

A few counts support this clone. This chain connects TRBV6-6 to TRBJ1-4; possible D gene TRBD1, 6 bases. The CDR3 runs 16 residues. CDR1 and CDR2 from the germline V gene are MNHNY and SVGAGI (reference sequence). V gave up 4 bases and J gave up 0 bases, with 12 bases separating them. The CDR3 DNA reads TGTGCCAGCAGTTTCGGCAGGGGCACAACTAATGAAAAACTGTTTTTT. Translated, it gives CASSFGRGTTNEKLFF.

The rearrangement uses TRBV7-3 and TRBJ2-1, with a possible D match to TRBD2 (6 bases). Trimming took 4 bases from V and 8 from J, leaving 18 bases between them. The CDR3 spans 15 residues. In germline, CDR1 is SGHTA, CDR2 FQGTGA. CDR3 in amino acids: CASSSENAGYHEQFF. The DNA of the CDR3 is TGTGCCAGCAGCTCCGAAAATGCGGGGTACCATGAGCAGTTCTTC.

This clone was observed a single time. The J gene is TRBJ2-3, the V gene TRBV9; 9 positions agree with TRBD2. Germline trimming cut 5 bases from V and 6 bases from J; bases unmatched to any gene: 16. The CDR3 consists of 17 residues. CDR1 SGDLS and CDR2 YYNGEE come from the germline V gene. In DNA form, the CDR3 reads TGTGCCAGCAGGGCGGCCCTTGGCGGGAGGGGCGAGGATACGCAGTATTTT. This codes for CASRAALGGRGEDTQYF.

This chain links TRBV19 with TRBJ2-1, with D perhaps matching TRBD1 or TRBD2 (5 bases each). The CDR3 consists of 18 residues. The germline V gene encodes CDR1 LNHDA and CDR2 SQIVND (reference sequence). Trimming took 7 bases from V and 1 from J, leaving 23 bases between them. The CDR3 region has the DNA TGTGCCAGTAAGTCAGGGAGCGCGGGCCAATTTTCCTACAATGAGCAGTTCTTC. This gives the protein CASKSGSAGQFSYNEQFF.

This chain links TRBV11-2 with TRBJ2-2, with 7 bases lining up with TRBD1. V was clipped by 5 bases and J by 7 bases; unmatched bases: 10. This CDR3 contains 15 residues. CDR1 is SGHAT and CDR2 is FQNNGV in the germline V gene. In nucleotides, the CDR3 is TGTGCCAGCAGCCCCCAGACAGGGATTGGCGGGGAGCTGTTTTTT. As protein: CASSPQTGIGGELFF.

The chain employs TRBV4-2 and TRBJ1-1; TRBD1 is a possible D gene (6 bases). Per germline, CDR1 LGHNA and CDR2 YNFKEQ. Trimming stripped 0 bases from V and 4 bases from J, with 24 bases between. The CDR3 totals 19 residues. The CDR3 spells CASSQDGLRGRASFTEAFF. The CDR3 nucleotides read TGTGCCAGCAGCCAAGATGGATTGCGGGGGCGGGCCTCGTTCACTGAAGCTTTCTTT.

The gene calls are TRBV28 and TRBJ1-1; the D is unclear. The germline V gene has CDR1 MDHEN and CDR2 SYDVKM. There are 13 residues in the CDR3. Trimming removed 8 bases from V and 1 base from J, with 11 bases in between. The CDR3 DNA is TGTGCCAGCCAGGAGGTTGGGAACACTGAAGCTTTCTTT. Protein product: CASQEVGNTEAFF.

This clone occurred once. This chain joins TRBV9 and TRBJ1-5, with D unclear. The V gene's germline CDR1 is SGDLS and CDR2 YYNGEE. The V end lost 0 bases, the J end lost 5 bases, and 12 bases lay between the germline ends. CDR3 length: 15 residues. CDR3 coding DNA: TGTGCCAGCAGCGTAGATGGAGGCAACTATCAGCCCCAGCATTTT. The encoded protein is CASSVDGGNYQPQHF. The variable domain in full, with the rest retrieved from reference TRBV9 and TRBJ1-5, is DSGVTQTPKHLITATGQRVTLRCSPRSGDLSVYWYQQSLDQGLQFLIQYYNGEERAKGNILERFSAQQFPDLHSELNLSSLELGDSALYFCASSVDGGNYQPQHFGDGTRLSIL.

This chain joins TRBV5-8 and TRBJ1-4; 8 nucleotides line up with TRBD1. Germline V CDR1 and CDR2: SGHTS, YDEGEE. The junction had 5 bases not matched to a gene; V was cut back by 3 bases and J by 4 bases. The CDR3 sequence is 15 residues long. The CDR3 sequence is CASSSSGGGNEKLFF. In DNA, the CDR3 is TGTGCCAGCAGCTCTTCAGGGGGCGGTAATGAAAAACTGTTTTTT.

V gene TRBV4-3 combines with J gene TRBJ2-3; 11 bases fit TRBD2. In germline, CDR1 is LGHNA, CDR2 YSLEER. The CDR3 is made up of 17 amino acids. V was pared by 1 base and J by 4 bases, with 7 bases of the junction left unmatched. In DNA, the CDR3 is TGCGCCAGCAGCCAAGGCCCAACTAGCGGGAGTCCAGATACGCAGTATTTT. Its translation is CASSQGPTSGSPDTQYF.

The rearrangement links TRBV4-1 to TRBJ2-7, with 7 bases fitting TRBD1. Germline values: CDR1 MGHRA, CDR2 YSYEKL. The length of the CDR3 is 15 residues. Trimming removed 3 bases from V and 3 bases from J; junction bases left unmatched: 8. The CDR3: CASSQPDRAYYEQYF. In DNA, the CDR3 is TGCGCCAGCAGCCAGCCTGACAGGGCTTACTACGAGCAGTACTTC.

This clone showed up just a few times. CDR3 in DNA: TGCGCCAGCAGCCAAGAGCAGTTAGATACGCAGTATTTT. Residues: CASSQEQLDTQYF. The chain is built from TRBV4-1 and TRBJ2-3; D gene ambiguous. The germline gives CDR1 MGHRA, CDR2 YSYEKL. CDR3 length: 13 residues. V shed 0 bases and J shed 5 bases, with 6 bases lying between them.

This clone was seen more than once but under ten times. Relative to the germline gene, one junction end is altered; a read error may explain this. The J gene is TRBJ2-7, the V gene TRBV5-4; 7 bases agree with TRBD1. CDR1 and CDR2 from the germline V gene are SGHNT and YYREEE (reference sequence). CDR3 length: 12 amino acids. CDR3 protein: CASSLDRLSQYF. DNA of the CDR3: TGTGCCAGCAGTTTGGACAGGTTGTCGCAGTACTTC. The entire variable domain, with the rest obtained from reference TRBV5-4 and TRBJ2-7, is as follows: ETGVTQSPTHLIKTRGQQVTLRCSSQSGHNTVSWYQQALGQGPQFIFQYYREEENGRGNFPPRFSGLQFPNYSSELNVNALELDDSALYLCASSLDRLSQYFGPGTRLTVT.

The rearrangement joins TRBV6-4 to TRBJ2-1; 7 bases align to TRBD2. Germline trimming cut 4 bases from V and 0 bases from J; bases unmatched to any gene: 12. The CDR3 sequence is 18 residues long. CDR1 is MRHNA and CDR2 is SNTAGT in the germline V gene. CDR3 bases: TGTGCCAGCAGTGTAGCCCCTAGCGGTGGGAGCTCCTACAATGAGCAGTTCTTC. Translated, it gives CASSVAPSGGSSYNEQFF.

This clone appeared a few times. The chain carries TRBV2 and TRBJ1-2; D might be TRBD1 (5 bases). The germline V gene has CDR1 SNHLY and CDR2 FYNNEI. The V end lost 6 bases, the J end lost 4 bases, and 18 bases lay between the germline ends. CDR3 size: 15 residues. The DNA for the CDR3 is TGTGCCAGCAGGCCGAGACAGTACCGAATCTATGGCTACACCTTC. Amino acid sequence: CASRPRQYRIYGYTF.

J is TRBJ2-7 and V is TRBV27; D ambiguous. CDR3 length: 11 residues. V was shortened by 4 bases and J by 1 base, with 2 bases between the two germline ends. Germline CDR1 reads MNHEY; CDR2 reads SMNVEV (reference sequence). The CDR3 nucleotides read TGTGCCAGCAGTTCTTCCTACGAGCAGTACTTC. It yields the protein CASSSSYEQYF.